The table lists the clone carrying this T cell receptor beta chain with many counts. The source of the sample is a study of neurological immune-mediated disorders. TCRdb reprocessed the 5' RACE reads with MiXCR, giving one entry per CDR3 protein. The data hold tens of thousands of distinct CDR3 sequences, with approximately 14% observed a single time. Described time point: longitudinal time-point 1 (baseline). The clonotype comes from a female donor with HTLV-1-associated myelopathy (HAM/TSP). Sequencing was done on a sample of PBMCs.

CDR3 loop: CASSRDSFSGNTIYF. DNA for the CDR3: TGTGCCAGCAGCCGGGACAGCTTCTCTGGAAACACCATATATTTT. The gene calls are TRBV7-2 and TRBJ1-3; 7 bases fit TRBD1. Germline CDR1 is SGHTA and CDR2 is FQGNSA. The ends lost 5 bases at V and 0 bases at J; junction bases unmatched: 4. CDR3 length equals 15 residues.